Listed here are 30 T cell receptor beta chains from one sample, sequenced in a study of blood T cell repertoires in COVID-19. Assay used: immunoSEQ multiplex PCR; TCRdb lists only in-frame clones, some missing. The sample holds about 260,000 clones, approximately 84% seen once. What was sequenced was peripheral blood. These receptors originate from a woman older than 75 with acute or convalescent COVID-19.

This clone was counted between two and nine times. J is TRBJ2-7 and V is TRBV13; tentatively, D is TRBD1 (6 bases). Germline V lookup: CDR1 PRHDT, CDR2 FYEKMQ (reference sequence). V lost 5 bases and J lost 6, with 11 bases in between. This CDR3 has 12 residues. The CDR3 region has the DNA TGTGCCAGCAGCAACGTAGGGGGCGAGCAGTACTTC. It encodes CASSNVGGEQYF.

The CDR3 DNA follows: TGCGCCAGCAGCTTGGCCGCGCAGGGTGGTGAAAAACTGTTTTTT. It is translated as CASSLAAQGGEKLFF. The rearrangement uses TRBV5-1 and TRBJ1-4, with a possible D match to TRBD1 (5 bases). V was cut by 0 bases and J by 7 bases, with 13 bases left in between. Germline CDR1 is SGHRS and CDR2 is YFSETQ. The CDR3 has 15 amino acids.

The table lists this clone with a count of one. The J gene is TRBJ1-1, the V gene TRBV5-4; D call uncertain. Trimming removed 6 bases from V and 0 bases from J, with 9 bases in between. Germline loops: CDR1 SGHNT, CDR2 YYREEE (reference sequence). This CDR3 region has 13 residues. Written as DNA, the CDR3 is TGTGCCAGCAAGCCGTCCATGAACACTGAAGCTTTCTTT. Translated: CASKPSMNTEAFF.

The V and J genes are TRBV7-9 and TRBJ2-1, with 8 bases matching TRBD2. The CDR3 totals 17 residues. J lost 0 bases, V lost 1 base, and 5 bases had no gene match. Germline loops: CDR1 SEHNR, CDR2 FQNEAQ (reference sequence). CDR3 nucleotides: TGTGCCAGCAGCTTAGGGACTAGCTCGAGCTCCTACAATGAGCAGTTCTTC. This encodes CASSLGTSSSSYNEQFF.

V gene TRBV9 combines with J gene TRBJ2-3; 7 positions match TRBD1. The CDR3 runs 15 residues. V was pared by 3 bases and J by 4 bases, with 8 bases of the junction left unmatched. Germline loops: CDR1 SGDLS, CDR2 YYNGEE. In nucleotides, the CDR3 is TGTGCCAGCAGCGAATGGAGACAGGGAGCAGATACGCAGTATTTT. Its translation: CASSEWRQGADTQYF.

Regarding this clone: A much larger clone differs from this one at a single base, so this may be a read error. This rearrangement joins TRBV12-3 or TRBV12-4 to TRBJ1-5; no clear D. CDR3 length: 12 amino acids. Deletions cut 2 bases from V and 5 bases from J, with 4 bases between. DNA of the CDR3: TGTGCCAGCAGTTTAACAGATCAGCCCCAGCATTTT. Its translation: CASSLTDQPQHF.

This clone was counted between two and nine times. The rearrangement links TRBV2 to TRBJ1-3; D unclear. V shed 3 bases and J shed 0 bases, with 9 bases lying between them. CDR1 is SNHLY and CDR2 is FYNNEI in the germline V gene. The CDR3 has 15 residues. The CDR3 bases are TGTGCCAGCAGTGATCCGGTCTCCTCTGGAAACACCATATATTTT. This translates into CASSDPVSSGNTIYF.

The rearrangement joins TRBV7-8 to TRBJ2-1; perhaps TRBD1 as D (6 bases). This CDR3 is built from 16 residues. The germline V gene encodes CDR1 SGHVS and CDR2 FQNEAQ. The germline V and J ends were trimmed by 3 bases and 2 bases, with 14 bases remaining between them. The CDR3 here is CASSFPARQAYNEQFF. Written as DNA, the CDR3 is TGTGCCAGCAGCTTCCCTGCGAGACAGGCCTACAATGAGCAGTTCTTC. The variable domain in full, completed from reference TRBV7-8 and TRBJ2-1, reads GAGVSQSPRYKVAKRGQDVALRCDPISGHVSLFWYQQALGQGPEFLTYFQNEAQLDKSGLPSDRFFAERPEGSVSTLKIQRTQQEDSAVYLCASSFPARQAYNEQFFGPGTRLTVL.

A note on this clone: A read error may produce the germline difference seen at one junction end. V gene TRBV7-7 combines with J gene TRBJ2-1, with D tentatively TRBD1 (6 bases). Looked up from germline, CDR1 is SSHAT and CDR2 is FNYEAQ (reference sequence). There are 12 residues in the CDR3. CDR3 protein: CASSIQGGEQFF. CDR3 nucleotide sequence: TGTGCTAGCAGCATTCAAGGGGGTGAGCAGTTCTTC. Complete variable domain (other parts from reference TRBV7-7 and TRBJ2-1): GAGVSQSPRYKVTKRGQDVTLRCDPISSHATLYWYQQALGQGPEFLTYFNYEAQPDKSGLPSDRFSAERPEGSISTLTIQRTEQRDSAMYRCASSIQGGEQFFGPGTRLTVL.

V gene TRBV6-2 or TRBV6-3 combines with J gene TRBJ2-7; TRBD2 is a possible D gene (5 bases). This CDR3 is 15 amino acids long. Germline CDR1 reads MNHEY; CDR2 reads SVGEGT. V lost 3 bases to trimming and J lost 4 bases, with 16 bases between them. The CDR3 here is CASSYYLAGKYEQYF. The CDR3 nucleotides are TGTGCCAGCAGTTATTATCTAGCCGGAAAATACGAGCAGTACTTC.

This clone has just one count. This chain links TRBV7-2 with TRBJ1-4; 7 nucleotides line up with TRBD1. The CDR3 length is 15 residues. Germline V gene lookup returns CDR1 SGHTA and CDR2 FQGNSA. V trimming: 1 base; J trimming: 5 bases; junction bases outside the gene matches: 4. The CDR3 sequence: CASSLEGQRNEKLFF. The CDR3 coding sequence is TGTGCCAGCAGCTTAGAGGGACAGAGAAATGAAAAACTGTTTTTT.

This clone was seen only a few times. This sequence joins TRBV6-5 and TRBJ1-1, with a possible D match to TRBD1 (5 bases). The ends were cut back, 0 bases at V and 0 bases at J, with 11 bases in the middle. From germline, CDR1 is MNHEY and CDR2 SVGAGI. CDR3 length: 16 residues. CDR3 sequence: CASSYSSDRMNTEAFF. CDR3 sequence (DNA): TGTGCCAGCAGTTACTCCTCCGACAGAATGAACACTGAAGCTTTCTTT.

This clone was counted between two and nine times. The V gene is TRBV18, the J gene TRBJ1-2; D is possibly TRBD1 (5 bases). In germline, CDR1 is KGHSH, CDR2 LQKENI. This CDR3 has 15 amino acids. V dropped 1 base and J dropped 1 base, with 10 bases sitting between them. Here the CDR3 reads CASSPLVDSNYGYTF. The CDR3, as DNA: TGTGCCAGCTCACCACTCGTCGACAGTAACTATGGCTACACCTTC.

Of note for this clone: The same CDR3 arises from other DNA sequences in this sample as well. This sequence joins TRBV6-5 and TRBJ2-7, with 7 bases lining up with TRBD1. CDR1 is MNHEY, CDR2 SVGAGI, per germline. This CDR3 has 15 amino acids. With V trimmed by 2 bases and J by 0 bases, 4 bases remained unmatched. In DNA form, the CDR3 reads TGTGCCAGCAGTTACAGCAACAGGGGCTCCTACGAGCAGTACTTC. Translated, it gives CASSYSNRGSYEQYF.

CDR3 coding DNA: TGTGCCAGTACCAAGGACAGGGAAAACAATCAGCCCCAGCATTTT. Translated, it gives CASTKDRENNQPQHF. The chain carries TRBV19 and TRBJ1-5; 8 bases agree with TRBD1. This CDR3 comprises 15 residues. CDR1 is LNHDA and CDR2 is SQIVND in the germline V gene (reference sequence). Trimming cost V 7 bases and J 3 bases; bases outside gene matches: 8.

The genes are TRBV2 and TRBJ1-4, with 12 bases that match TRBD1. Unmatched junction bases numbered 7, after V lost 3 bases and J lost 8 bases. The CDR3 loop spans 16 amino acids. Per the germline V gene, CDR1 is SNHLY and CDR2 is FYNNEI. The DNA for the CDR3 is TGTGCCAGCAGTGAGGGACAGGGGGCAGTGGGAGAAAAACTGTTTTTT. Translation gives CASSEGQGAVGEKLFF.

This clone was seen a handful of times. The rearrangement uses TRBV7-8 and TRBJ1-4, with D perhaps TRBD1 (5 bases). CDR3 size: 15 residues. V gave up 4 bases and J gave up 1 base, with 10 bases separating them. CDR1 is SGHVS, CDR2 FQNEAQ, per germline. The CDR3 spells CASSSQGITNEKLFF. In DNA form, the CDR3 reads TGTGCCAGCAGCTCTCAGGGTATAACTAATGAAAAACTGTTTTTT.

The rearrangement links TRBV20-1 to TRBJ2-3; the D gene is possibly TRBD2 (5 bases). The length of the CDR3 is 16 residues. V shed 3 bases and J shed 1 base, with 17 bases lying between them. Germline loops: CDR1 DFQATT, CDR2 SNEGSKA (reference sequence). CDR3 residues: CSASARTLSGTDTQYF. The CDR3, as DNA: TGCAGTGCTAGTGCCCGAACCCTTAGCGGCACAGATACGCAGTATTTT.

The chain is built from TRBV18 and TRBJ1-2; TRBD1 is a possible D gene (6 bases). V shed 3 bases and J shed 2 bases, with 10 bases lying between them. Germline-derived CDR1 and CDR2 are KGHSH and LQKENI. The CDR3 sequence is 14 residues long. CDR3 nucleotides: TGTGCCAGCTCACCCGCCAGGGGCAACTATGGCTACACCTTC. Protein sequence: CASSPARGNYGYTF.

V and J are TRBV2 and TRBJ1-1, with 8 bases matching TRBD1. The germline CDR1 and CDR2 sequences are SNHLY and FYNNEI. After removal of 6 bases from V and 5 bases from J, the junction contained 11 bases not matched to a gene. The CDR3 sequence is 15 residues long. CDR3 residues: CASRMTGVQGTEAFF. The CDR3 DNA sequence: TGTGCCAGCAGGATGACAGGGGTTCAGGGGACTGAAGCTTTCTTT.

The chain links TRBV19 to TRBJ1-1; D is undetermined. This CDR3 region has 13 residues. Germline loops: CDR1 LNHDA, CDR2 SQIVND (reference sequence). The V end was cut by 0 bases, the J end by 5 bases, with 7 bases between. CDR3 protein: CASSIEGRTEAFF. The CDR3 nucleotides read TGTGCCAGTAGTATAGAGGGCCGGACTGAAGCTTTCTTT.

The DNA for the CDR3 is TGTGCCAGCAGCTTTGGGGGGGGCTACGAGCAGTACTTC. This encodes CASSFGGGYEQYF. The genes are TRBV7-2 and TRBJ2-7, with 7 positions matching TRBD2. The CDR3 runs to 13 residues. J gave up 3 bases and V 3 bases, and 2 bases lay outside the gene matches. Germline-derived CDR1 and CDR2 are SGHTA and FQGNSA. Looking up the rest from reference TRBV7-2 and TRBJ2-7 gives the full variable domain: GAGVSQSPSNKVTEKGKDVELRCDPISGHTALYWYRQSLGQGLEFLIYFQGNSAPDKSGLPSDRFSAERTGGSVSTLTIQRTQQEDSAVYLCASSFGGGYEQYFGPGTRLTVT.

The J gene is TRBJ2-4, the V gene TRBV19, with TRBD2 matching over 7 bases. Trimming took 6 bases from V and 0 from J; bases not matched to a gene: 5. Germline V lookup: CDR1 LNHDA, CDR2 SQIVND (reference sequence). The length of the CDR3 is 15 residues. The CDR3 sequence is CASRSRGEAKNIQYF. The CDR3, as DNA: TGTGCCAGTAGATCCCGGGGGGAAGCCAAAAACATTCAGTACTTC. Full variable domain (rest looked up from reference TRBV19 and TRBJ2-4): DGGITQSPKYLFRKEGQNVTLSCEQNLNHDAMYWYRQDPGQGLRLIYYSQIVNDFQKGDIAEGYSVSREKKESFPLTVTSAQKNPTAFYLCASRSRGEAKNIQYFGAGTRLSVL.

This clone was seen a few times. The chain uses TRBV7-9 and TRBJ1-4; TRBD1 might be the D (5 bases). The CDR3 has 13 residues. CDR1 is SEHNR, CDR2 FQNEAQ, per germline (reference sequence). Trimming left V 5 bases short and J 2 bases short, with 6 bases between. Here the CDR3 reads CASSPGTNEKLFF. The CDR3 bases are TGTGCCAGCAGCCCAGGGACTAATGAAAAACTGTTTTTT.

The CDR3 DNA reads TGCGCCAGCAGCCCGGGACAGGGAGTTTCCCTGAACACTGAAGCTTTCTTT. Translated, it gives CASSPGQGVSLNTEAFF. This chain connects TRBV5-1 to TRBJ1-1; 9 bases are shared with TRBD1. J gave up 0 bases and V 4 bases, and 10 bases lay outside the gene matches. Germline CDR1 reads SGHRS; CDR2 reads YFSETQ. This CDR3 spans 17 amino acids.

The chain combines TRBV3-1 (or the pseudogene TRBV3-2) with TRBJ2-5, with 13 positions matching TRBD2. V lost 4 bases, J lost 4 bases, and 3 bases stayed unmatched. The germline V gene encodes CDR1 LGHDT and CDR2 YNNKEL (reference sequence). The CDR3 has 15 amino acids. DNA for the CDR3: TGTGCCAGCAGCCCGGGGACTAGCGGGGTAGAGACCCAGTACTTC. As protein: CASSPGTSGVETQYF.

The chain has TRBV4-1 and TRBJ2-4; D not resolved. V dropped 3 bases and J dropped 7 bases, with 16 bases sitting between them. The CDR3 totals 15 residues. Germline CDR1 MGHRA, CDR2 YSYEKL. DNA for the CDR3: TGCGCCAGCAGCCAGCGGTCGGCGTCCTATAACATTCAGTACTTC. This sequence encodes CASSQRSASYNIQYF.

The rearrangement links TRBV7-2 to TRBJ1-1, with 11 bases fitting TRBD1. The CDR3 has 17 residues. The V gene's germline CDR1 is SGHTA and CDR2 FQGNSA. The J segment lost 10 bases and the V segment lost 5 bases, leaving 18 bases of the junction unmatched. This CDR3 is CASSLESGTGGFMGAFF. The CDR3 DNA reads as TGTGCCAGCAGCCTCGAATCCGGGACAGGGGGGTTCATGGGAGCTTTCTTT.

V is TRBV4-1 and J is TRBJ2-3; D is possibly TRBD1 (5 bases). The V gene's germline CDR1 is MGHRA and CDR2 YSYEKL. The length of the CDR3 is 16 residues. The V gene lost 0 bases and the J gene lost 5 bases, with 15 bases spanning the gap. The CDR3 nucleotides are TGCGCCAGCAGCCAAGAGGCGTCAGGGCAAGTAGATACGCAGTATTTT. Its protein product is CASSQEASGQVDTQYF.

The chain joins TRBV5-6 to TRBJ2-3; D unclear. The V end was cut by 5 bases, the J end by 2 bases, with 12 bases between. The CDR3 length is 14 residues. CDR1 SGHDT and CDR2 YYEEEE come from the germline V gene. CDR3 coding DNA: TGTGCCAGCAGTTTTGTCGACACCACAGATACGCAGTATTTT. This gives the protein CASSFVDTTDTQYF.